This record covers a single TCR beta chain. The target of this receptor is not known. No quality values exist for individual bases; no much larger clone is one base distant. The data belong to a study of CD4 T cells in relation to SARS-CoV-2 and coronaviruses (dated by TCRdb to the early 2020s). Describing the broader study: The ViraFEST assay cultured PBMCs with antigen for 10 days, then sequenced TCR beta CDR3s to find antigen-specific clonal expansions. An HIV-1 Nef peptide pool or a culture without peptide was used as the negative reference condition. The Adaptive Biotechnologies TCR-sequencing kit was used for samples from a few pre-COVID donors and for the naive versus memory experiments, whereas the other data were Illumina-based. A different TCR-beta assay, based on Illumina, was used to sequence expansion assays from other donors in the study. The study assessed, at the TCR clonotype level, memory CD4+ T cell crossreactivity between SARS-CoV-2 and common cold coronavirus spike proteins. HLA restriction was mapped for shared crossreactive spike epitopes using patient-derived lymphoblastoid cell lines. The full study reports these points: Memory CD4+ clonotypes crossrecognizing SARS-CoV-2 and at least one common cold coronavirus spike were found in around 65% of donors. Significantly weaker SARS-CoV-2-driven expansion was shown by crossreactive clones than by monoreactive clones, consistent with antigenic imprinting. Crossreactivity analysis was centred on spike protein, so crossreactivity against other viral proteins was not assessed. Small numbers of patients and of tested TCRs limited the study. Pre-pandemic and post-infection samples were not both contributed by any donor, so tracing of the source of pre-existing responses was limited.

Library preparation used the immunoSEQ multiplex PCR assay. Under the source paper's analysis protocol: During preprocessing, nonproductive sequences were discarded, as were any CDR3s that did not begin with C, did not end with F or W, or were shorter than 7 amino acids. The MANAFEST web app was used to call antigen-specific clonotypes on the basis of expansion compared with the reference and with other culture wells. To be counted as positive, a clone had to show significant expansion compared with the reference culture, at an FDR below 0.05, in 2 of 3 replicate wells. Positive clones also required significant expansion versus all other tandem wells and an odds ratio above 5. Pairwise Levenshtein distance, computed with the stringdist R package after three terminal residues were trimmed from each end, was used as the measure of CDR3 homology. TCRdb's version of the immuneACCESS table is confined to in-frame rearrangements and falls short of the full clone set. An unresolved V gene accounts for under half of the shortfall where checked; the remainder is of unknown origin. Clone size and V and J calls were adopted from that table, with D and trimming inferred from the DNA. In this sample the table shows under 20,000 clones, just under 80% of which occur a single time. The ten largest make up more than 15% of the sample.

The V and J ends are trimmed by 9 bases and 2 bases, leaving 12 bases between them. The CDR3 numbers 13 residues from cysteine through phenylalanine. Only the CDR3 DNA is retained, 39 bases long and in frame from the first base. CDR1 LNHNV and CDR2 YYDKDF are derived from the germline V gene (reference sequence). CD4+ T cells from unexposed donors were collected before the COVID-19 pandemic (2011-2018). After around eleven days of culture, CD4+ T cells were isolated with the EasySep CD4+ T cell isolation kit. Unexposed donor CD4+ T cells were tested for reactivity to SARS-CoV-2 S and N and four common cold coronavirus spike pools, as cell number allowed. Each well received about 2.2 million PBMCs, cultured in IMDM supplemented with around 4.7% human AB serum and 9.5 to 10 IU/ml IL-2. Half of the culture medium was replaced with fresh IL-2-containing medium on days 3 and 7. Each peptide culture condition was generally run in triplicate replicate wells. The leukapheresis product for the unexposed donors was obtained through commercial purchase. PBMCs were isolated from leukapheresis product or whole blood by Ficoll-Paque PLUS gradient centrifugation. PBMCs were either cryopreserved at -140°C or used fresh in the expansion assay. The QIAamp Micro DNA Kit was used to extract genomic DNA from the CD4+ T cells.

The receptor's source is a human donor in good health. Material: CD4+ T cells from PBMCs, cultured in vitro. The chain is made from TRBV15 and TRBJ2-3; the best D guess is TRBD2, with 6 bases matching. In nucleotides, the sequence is TGTGCCACGGGGGACTCCTTCACAGATACGCAGTATTTT. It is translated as CATGDSFTDTQYF.